The 2 T cell receptor beta chains in this list originate from one sample, sequenced in a study of beta chain features in type 1 diabetes. Sequencing targeted expressed TCRB transcripts, as all isolated RNA had been reverse transcribed. Assay used: immunoSEQ multiplex PCR; TCRdb lists only in-frame clones, some missing. The sample lists hundreds of thousands of clones, 15% to 19% occurring once. Sample: naive CD4+ T cells from blood. These TCRs come from a man aged 18 to 29 in good health.

This chain connects TRBV19 to TRBJ2-5; 9 bases map to TRBD1. The junction had 10 bases not matched to a gene; V was cut back by 8 bases and J by 6 bases. This CDR3 spans 14 amino acids. Looked up from germline, CDR1 is LNHDA and CDR2 is SQIVND (reference sequence). Written as DNA, the CDR3 is TGTGCCAGTCAACAGGGACAGGGAGGACAGACCCAGTACTTC. Its protein is CASQQGQGGQTQYF.

This clone occurred a few times. The chain has TRBV4-2 and TRBJ2-7, with D possibly matching TRBD1 (6 bases). The CDR3 is made up of 18 amino acids. Germline loops: CDR1 LGHNA, CDR2 YNFKEQ. Trimming left V 0 bases short and J 1 base short, with 19 bases between. CDR3 sequence (DNA): TGTGCCAGCAGCCAAGAAGGAGGACAGCCTCCTATATCCTACGAGCAGTACTTC. This gives the protein CASSQEGGQPPISYEQYF.